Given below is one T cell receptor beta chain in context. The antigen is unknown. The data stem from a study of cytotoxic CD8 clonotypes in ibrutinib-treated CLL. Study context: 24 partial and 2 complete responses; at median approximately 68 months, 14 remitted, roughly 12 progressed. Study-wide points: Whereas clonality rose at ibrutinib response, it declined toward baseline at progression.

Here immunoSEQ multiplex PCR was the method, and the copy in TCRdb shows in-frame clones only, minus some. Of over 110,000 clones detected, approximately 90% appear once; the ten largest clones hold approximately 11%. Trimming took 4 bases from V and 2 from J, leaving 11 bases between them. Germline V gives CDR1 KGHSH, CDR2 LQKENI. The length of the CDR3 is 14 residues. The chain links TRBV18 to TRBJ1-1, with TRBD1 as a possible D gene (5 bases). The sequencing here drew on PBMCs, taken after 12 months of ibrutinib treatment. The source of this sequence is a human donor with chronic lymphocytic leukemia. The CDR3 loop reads CASSRAGSNTEAFF. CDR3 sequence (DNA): TGTGCCAGCTCACGCGCAGGGAGCAACACTGAAGCTTTCTTT. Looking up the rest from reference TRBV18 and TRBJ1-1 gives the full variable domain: NAGVMQNPRHLVRRRGQEARLRCSPMKGHSHVYWYRQLPEEGLKFMVYLQKENIIDESGMPKERFSAEFPKEGPSILRIQQVVRGDSAAYFCASSRAGSNTEAFFGQGTRLTVV.